This T cell receptor (beta chain) was found in a study of CD8+ T cells in alopecia areata. For the study at large: Female C3H/HeJ mice aged roughly 6-10 weeks received skin from roughly 6-13-month-old C3H/HeJ donors with spontaneous alopecia. Regarding the study as a whole: Among the cells sequenced in scalp samples are also the resident alphabeta T cells of normal skin. More clonal than normal scalp was lesional scalp, particularly alopecia totalis/universalis.

Extracted RNA was reverse transcribed into cDNA, the sequencing template. Sequenced by immunoSEQ multiplex PCR; TCRdb stores in-frame clones only, minus some. Listed for the sample are about 18,000 clones, none seen a single time. It was with CD4, CD8alpha, NKG2D, NKG2ACE and other markers that pooled cutaneous lymph node cells were sorted. This clone was seen more than once but under ten times. The antigen remains undetermined. The listed genes are named as in mouse. Sequenced material: CD8+ T cells sorted from a lymph node. The TCR sequence derives from a C3H/HeJ mouse with alopecia areata. The MHC haplotype of this mouse line is H2-k.

Incomplete CDR3 DNA: TGTGCCAGCGGTGATGCGGGGGGGGAGTATGCT. This translates into CASGDAGGEYA. The entire CDR3 protein is CASGDAGGEYAEQFF. The genes are TRBV13-2 and TRBJ2-1, with 7 bases fitting TRBD2. The missing CDR3 end, 4 residues past where the read stops, is filled in from the germline J gene. The germline gives CDR1 NNHNN, CDR2 SYGAGS (reference sequence). Trimming removed 0 bases from V and 4 bases from J; junction bases left unmatched: 4. This CDR3 spans 15 amino acids.